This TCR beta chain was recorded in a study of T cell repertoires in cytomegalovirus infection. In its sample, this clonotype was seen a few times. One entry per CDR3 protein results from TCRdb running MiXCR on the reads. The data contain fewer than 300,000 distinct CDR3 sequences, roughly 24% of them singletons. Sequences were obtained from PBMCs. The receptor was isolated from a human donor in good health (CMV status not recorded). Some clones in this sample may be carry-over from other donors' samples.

The CDR3 here is CASSRGGYNQPQHF. CDR3 nucleotide sequence: TGCGCCAGCAGTCGGGGTGGGTACAATCAGCCCCAGCATTTT. The gene calls are TRBV5-1 and TRBJ1-5; D gene unclear. Trimming left V 5 bases short and J 3 bases short, with 12 bases between. The CDR3 extends over 14 amino acids. Germline loops: CDR1 SGHRS, CDR2 YFSETQ.